This TCR beta chain is from a study of cytomegalovirus exposure and HLA in healthy donors. Trimming cost V 6 bases and J 1 base, with 9 bases left between them. Germline CDR1 and CDR2: SNHLY and FYNNEI. The CDR3 runs 13 residues. Notes on this clone: The antigen is not known.

Both 60 Vbeta primers and 13 Jbeta primers went into the PCR. Using immunoSEQ multiplex PCR, the repertoire was profiled, and TCRdb retains in-frame clones only, with some absent. The repertoire holds 200,000 to 250,000 clones, with around 76% as singletons. Findings and caveats of the study: Later analysis placed DRB1 highest and HLA-C lowest in TCR association rates, which differed by HLA locus. Accounts indicate the classifier identified cytomegalovirus status with strong specificity and sensitivity.

Sequenced input: PBMCs. The chain links TRBV2 to TRBJ1-1; a possible D gene is TRBD1 (5 bases). The sequence derives from a man younger than 30 in good health and CMV-seronegative. For the CDR3, the DNA is TGTGCCAGCAGCGAAACAGGGAACACTGAAGCTTTCTTT. Translated: CASSETGNTEAFF. The full variable domain, completed using reference TRBV2 and TRBJ1-1, is EPEVTQTPSHQVTQMGQEVILRCVPISNHLYFYWYRQILGQKVEFLVSFYNNEISEKSEIFDDQFSVERPDGSNFTLKIRSTKLEDSAMYFCASSETGNTEAFFGQGTRLTVV.